This record looks at one T cell receptor beta chain sequence and its context. This sample was included in a study of cytomegalovirus exposure and HLA in healthy donors. The study ran its PCR with 60 Vbeta and 13 Jbeta primers. Data came from immunoSEQ multiplex PCR; TCRdb stores just in-frame clones and leaves some out. The profile shows about 130,000 clones, approximately 74% of them singletons. The CDR3 extends over 13 amino acids. V gave up 1 base and J gave up 7 bases, with 9 bases separating them. The V gene's germline CDR1 is SEHNR and CDR2 FQNEAQ (reference sequence). The rearrangement uses TRBV7-9 and TRBJ2-3; D ambiguous. Sequencing was done on a sample of PBMCs. This receptor was taken from a man aged 18 to 30 in good health and CMV-seropositive. CDR3 in amino acids: CASSLGGVHTQYF. In DNA form, the CDR3 reads TGTGCCAGCAGCTTAGGCGGCGTCCATACGCAGTATTTT. Supplemented by reference TRBV7-9 and TRBJ2-3, the full variable domain reads DTGVSQNPRHKITKRGQNVTFRCDPISEHNRLYWYRQTLGQGPEFLTYFQNEAQLEKSRLLSDRFSAERPKGSFSTLEIQRTEQGDSAMYLCASSLGGVHTQYFGPGTRLTVL.